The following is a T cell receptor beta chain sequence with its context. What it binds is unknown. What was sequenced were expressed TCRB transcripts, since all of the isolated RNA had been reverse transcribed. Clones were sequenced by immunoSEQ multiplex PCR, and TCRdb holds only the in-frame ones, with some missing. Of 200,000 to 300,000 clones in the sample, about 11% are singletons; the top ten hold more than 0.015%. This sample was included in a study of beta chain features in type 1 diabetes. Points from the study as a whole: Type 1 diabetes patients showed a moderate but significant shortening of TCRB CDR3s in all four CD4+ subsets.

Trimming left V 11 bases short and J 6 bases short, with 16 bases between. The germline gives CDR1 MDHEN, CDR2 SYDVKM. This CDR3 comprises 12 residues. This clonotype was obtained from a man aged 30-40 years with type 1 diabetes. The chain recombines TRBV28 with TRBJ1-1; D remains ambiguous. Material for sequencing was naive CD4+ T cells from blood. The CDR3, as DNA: TGTGCCGTATTAGCCGTGCCGGCTGAAGCTTTCTTT. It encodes CAVLAVPAEAFF. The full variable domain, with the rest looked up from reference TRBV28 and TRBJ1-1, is DVKVTQSSRYLVKRTGEKVFLECVQDMDHENMFWYRQDPGLGLRLIYFSYDVKMKEKGDIPEGYSVSREKKERFSLILESASTNQTSMYLCAVLAVPAEAFFGQGTRLTVV.